Shown below are 6 T cell receptor beta chains from a single sample sequenced in a study of long-term antiretroviral therapy in people with HIV. Investigators performed immunoSEQ version v3.0 at survey level. Sequencing used immunoSEQ multiplex PCR; TCRdb keeps in-frame clones, though not all of them. Found here are 20,000 to 25,000 clones, less than 80% of them singletons; the top ten hold about 10%. The material sequenced was unsorted PBMCs, taken 1.1 years before starting antiretroviral therapy. These receptors originate from a woman in her thirties or forties with HIV.

The chain is built from TRBV27 and TRBJ2-1, with 10 bases matching TRBD2. J lost 10 bases, V lost 8 bases, and 11 bases had no gene match. The CDR3 covers 14 residues. From germline, CDR1 is MNHEY and CDR2 SMNVEV (reference sequence). CDR3 nucleotide sequence: TGTGCCAGCCTTACCCTAGCGGGGGATGGGGAGCAGTTCTTC. This sequence encodes CASLTLAGDGEQFF.

The chain is built from TRBV13 and TRBJ2-7; 10 bases fit TRBD2. Germline V gene sequence: CDR1 PRHDT, CDR2 FYEKMQ (reference sequence). There are 17 residues in the CDR3. Trimming took 0 bases from V and 2 from J; bases not matched to a gene: 7. The CDR3 loop reads CASSLGPPSGGAYEQYF. In DNA form, the CDR3 reads TGTGCCAGCAGCTTAGGCCCTCCTAGCGGGGGTGCCTACGAGCAGTACTTC.

This chain links TRBV5-8 with TRBJ1-2, with 8 bases lining up with TRBD1. CDR1 and CDR2 (germline): SGHTS, YDEGEE. The CDR3 has 15 amino acids. J lost 5 bases, V lost 2 bases, and 8 bases had no gene match. CDR3: CASSLGQGSIYGYTF. DNA of the CDR3: TGTGCCAGCAGCTTAGGACAGGGTTCTATTTATGGCTACACCTTC.

The V and J genes are TRBV9 and TRBJ1-3, with 7 bases fitting TRBD1. CDR3 length: 16 amino acids. Germline assignment: CDR1 SGDLS and CDR2 YYNGEE. V lost 1 base and J lost 2; bases outside the gene matches: 6. For the CDR3, the DNA is TGTGCCAGCAGCGTAAGGTCTACAGGGGCTGGAAACACCATATATTTT. As protein: CASSVRSTGAGNTIYF.

The chain combines TRBV19 with TRBJ2-3; TRBD1 matches at 11 bases. Germline-derived CDR1 and CDR2 are LNHDA and SQIVND (reference sequence). The CDR3 extends over 16 amino acids. V lost 5 bases, J lost 5 bases, and 9 bases stayed unmatched. CDR3 nucleotide sequence: TGTGCCAGTAGTTATGGGACAGGGGGGATAAGAGATACGCAGTATTTT. As protein: CASSYGTGGIRDTQYF.

The chain employs TRBV5-8 and TRBJ2-7; maybe TRBD2 (5 bases). Germline loops: CDR1 SGHTS, CDR2 YDEGEE. The CDR3 runs to 14 residues. V was shortened by 0 bases and J by 6 bases, with 13 bases between the two germline ends. The CDR3 loop is CASSLGRIGVEQYF. CDR3 DNA sequence: TGTGCCAGCAGCTTGGGAAGGATCGGGGTCGAGCAGTACTTC.